This TCR beta chain was profiled in a study of blood T cell repertoires in COVID-19. On the study more broadly: Collection of acute and convalescent COVID-19 samples took place in the United States, Italy and Spain.

Using immunoSEQ multiplex PCR, the repertoire was profiled, and TCRdb retains in-frame clones only, with some absent. The table records 220,000 or so clones, roughly 83% of them present only once. CDR1 and CDR2 (germline): LNHDA, SQIVND (reference sequence). Trimming removed 7 bases at V and 6 bases at J, with 19 bases between. The CDR3 consists of 16 residues. This TCR was sampled from a woman between 45 and 60 years old who had recovered from COVID-19. The V gene is TRBV19, the J gene TRBJ1-6; D is unclear. Sequenced input: PBMCs or T cells enriched from blood (not recorded which). Here the CDR3 DNA reads TGTGCCAGTAAGGGAGGGATCGCCCTCGGTAATTCACCCCTCCACTTT. Encoded protein: CASKGGIALGNSPLHF.